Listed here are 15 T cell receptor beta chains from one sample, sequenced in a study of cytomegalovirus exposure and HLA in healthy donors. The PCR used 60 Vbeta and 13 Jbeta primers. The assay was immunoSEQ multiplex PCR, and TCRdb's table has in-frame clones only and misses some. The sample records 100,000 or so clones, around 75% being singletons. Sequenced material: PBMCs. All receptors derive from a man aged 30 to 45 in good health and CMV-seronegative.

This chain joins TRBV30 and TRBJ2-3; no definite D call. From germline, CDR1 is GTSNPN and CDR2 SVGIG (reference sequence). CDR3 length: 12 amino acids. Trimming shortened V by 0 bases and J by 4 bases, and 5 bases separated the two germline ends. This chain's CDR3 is CAWSVPADTQYF. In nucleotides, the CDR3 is TGTGCCTGGAGTGTTCCAGCAGATACGCAGTATTTT.

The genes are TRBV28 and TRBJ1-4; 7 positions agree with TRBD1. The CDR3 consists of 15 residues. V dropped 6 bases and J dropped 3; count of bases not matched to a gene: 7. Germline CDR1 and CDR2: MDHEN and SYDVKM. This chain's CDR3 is CASSPLDRANEKLFF. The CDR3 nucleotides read TGTGCCAGCAGCCCTCTCGACAGGGCTAATGAAAAACTGTTTTTT.

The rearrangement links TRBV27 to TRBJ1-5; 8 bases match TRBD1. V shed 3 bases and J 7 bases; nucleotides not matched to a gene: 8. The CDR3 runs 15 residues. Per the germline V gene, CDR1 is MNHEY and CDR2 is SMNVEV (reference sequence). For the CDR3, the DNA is TGTGCCAGCAGTTTCTCTTCAGGGGGCAGACAGCCCCAGCATTTT. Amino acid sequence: CASSFSSGGRQPQHF.

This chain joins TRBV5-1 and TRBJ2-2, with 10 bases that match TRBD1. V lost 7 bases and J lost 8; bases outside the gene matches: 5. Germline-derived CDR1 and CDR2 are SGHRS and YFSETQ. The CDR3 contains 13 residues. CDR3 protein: CASGQGVQGELFF. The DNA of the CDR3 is TGCGCCAGCGGACAGGGGGTTCAGGGGGAGCTGTTTTTT. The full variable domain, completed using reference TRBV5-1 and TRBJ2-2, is KAGVTQTPRYLIKTRGQQVTLSCSPISGHRSVSWYQQTPGQGLQFLFEYFSETQRNKGNFPGRFSGRQFSNSRSEMNVSTLELGDSALYLCASGQGVQGELFFGEGSRLTVL.

Here the CDR3 reads CASSLLWGLDYNEQFF. CDR3 nucleotides: TGCGCCAGCAGCTTGCTATGGGGACTTGATTACAATGAGCAGTTCTTC. The J gene is TRBJ2-1, the V gene TRBV5-1; a possible D gene is TRBD2 (6 bases). V shed 1 base and J shed 4 bases, with 15 bases lying between them. The CDR3 has 16 residues. Germline lookup yields CDR1 SGHRS and CDR2 YFSETQ.

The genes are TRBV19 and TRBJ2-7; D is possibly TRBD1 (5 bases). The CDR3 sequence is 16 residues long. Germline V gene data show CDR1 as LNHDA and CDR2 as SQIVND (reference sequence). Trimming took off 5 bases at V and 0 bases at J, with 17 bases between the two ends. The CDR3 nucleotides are TGTGCCAGTAGTTCACCTCAGACAGAGAGCTCCTACGAGCAGTACTTC. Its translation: CASSSPQTESSYEQYF. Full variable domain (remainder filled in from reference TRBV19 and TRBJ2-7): DGGITQSPKYLFRKEGQNVTLSCEQNLNHDAMYWYRQDPGQGLRLIYYSQIVNDFQKGDIAEGYSVSREKKESFPLTVTSAQKNPTAFYLCASSSPQTESSYEQYFGPGTRLTVT.

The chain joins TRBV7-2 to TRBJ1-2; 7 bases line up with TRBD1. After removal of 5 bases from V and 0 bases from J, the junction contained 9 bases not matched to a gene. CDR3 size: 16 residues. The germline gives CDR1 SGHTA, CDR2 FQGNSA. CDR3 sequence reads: CASSRHTGQTNYGYTF. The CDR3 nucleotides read TGTGCCAGCAGCCGCCACACGGGACAGACTAACTATGGCTACACCTTC.

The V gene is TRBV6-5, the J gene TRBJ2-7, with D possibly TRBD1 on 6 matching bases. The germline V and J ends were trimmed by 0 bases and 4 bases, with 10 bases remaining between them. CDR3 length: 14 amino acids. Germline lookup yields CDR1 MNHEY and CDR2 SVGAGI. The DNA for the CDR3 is TGTGCCAGCAGTTACTCGACAGGTGGATACGAGCAGTACTTC. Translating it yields CASSYSTGGYEQYF.

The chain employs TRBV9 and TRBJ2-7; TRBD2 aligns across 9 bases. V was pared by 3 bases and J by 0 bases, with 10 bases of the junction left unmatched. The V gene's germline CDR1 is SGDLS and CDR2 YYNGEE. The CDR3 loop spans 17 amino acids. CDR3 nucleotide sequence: TGTGCCAGCAGCGGGCCAGACGGTAGCGGGAGCTCCTACGAGCAGTACTTC. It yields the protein CASSGPDGSGSSYEQYF.

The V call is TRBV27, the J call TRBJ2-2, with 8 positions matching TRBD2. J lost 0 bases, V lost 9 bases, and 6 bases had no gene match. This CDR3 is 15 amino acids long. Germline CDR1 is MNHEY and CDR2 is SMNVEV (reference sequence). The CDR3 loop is CARSDGRANTGELFF. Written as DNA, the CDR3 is TGTGCCAGAAGTGACGGGAGGGCGAACACCGGGGAGCTGTTTTTT.

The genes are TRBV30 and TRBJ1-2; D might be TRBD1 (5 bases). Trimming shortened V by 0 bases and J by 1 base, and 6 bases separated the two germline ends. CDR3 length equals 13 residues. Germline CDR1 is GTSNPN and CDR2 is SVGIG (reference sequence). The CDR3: CAWSVRGNYGYTF. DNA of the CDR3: TGTGCCTGGAGTGTAAGGGGTAACTATGGCTACACCTTC. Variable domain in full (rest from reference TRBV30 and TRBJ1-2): SQTIHQWPATLVQPVGSPLSLECTVEGTSNPNLYWYRQAAGRGLQLLFYSVGIGQISSEVPQNLSASRPQDRQFILSSKKLLLSDSGFYLCAWSVRGNYGYTFGSGTRLTVV.

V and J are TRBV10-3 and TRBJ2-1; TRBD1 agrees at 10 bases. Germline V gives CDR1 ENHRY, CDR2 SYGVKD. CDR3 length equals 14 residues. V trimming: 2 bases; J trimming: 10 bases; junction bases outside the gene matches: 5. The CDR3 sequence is CAISEGQGVSEQFF. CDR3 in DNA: TGTGCCATCAGTGAGGGACAGGGGGTGTCCGAGCAGTTCTTC.

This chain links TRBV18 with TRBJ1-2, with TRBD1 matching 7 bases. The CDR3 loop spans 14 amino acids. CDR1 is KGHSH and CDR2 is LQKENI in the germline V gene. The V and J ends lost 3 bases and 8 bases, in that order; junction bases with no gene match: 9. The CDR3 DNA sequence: TGTGCCAGCTCACCGAGGGGGCCAACGGGAGGCTACACCTTC. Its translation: CASSPRGPTGGYTF. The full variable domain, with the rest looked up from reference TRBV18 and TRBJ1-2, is NAGVMQNPRHLVRRRGQEARLRCSPMKGHSHVYWYRQLPEEGLKFMVYLQKENIIDESGMPKERFSAEFPKEGPSILRIQQVVRGDSAAYFCASSPRGPTGGYTFGSGTRLTVV.

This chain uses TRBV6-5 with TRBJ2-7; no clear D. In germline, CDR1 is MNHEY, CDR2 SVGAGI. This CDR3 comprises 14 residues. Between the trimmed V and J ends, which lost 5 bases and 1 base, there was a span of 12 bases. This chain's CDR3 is CASSEYYRSYEQYF. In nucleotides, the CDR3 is TGTGCCAGCAGTGAATATTACAGATCCTACGAGCAGTACTTC.

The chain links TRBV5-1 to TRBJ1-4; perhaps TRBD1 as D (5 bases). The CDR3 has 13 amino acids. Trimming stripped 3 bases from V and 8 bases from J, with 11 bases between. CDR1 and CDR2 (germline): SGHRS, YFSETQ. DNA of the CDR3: TGCGCCAGCAGCTCCAGGGTGGGAGAAAAACTGTTTTTT. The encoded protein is CASSSRVGEKLFF.